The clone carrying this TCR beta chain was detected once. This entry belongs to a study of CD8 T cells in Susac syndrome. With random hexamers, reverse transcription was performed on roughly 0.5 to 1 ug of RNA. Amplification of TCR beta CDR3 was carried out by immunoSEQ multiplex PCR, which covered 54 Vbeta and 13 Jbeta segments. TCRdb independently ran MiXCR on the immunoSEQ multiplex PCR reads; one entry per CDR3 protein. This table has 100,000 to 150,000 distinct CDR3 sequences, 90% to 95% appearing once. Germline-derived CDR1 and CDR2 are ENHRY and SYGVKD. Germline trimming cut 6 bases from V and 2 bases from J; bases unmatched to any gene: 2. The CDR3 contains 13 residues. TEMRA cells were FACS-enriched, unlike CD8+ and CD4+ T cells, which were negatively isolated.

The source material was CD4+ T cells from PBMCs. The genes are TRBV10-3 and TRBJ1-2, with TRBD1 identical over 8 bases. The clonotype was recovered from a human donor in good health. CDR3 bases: TGTGCCATCAGCAGGACAGGGAACTATGGCTACACCTTC. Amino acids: CAISRTGNYGYTF.